These T cell receptor beta chains were read from a single sample in a study of OX40 agonist ivuxolimab in advanced cancers. Method: immunoSEQ multiplex PCR; TCRdb's copy keeps in-frame clones and lacks some. The table includes some 74,000 clones, less than 90% detected once. The specimen comprised CD4+ or CD8+ T cells sorted from blood, sampled in a trial of the OX40 agonist ivuxolimab. The receptors were sampled from an adult with an advanced solid tumor such as melanoma, head and neck, liver or kidney cancer. The CDR3 runs from the conserved cysteine through the conserved F or W.

J gene | V gene | CDR3 protein
TRBJ1-2 | TRBV29-1 | CSASAEGRGSYGYTF
TRBJ2-5 | TRBV12-5 | CASGEGPGTQYF
TRBJ1-5 | TRBV18 | CASSRGRVGEASNQPQHF
TRBJ2-2 | TRBV5-1 | CASSLGGTEPTGELFF
TRBJ2-2 | TRBV28 | CASRPLLSPGELFF
TRBJ2-3 | TRBV27 | CASSRPPGLAGGGISDTQYF
TRBJ2-1 | TRBV27 | CASSFGGTNPHEQFF
TRBJ1-1 | TRBV15 | CATSRVFGPGITEAFF
TRBJ2-3 | TRBV19 | CASSSFLDTQYF
TRBJ2-7 | TRBV19 | CASIGDRRSEQYF
TRBJ2-7 | TRBV5-4 | CASSQGSPSGGAAYEQYF